This T cell receptor beta chain appears in the sequencing data of a study of regulatory T cells in long-lasting Graves disease listed by TCRdb under 2021. For the wider study: To count as having persistent Graves' disease, a patient had to have received antithyroid drug treatment for over 5 years with TSH receptor autoantibodies remaining persistently positive. A total of around 35 samples underwent TCR sequencing: around 13 from persistent and roughly 20 from newly diagnosed Graves' disease patients. Persistent Graves' disease patients in the clinical cohort had taken antithyroid drugs for approximately ten years on average. Patients with persistent Graves' disease were compared with patients with newly diagnosed Graves' disease using TCR sequencing and RNA sequencing of peripheral blood. The study took place in China and was registered as a clinical trial.

Study-level results and caveats: Persistent patients shared more public clonotypes among themselves (around 3,000) than newly diagnosed patients did (nearly 1,000). Compared with newly diagnosed patients, persistent Graves' disease patients had lower TCR Shannon entropy and fewer highly expanded clones, which suggests clonal expansion. The authors noted that the small sample size was a limitation that may lower accuracy. Sequencing and analysis were restricted to the TCR beta chain. Preferential use of TRBV28, TRBJ1-2 and TRBJ2-5 was observed in persistent disease, whereas TRBV20-1 and TRBJ2-1 were favored in newly diagnosed disease. Peripheral blood alone was examined, since thyroid tissue, which constituted the primary lesion, could not be accessed.

Worth noting for this clonotype: Its target antigen remains unknown. This clone may be a read error of a much larger clone one base away.

The sample's time point label, decoded: persistent/refractory GD, antithyroid drugs over 5 years with positive TRAb. For both TCR sequencing and RNA sequencing, RNA was extracted from PBMCs in TRIzol. Graves' disease was diagnosed according to American Thyroid Association guidelines. Patients for the study were recruited at an endocrinology department in Xi'an, China. Each patient gave approximately 10 milliliters of peripheral blood, collected in an EDTA anticoagulant tube. Ficoll Paque Plus density gradient separation was used to isolate PBMCs, and no further T cell sorting was done. RNA quality was checked with an Agilent 2100 Bioanalyzer and agarose gel, and concentration with a NanoDrop 2000. Library preparation used multiplex PCR. Sequencer: Illumina HiSeq 4000. iRepertoire HTBI primers and Arm-PCR amplification of CDR3 regions were used to construct TCR beta libraries. PCR products were gel purified before sequencing. For the original study's pipeline: Across samples, about 63 TRBV and over 11 TRBJ segments were identified and used for gene usage analysis of CDR3 amino acid clonotypes. COPE and FqMerger were used to merge filtered high-quality paired reads into contigs. BLAST was used to align contigs to IMGT TRBV, TRBD and TRBJ reference genes, and CDR3 was defined according to IMGT. Any clonotype with a frequency above 0.1% was counted as a highly expanded clone. Shannon entropy served as the measure of repertoire diversity, while the Gini coefficient captured V-J evenness. Clonotypes shared by more than one individual were considered public. TCRdb's own reprocessing of the public reads used fastp at Q25 and MiXCR and kept productive beta chains. Records with the same CDR3 protein are collapsed into one entry carrying the most frequent genes and DNA. The V and J calls and clone size come from TCRdb's table, not from the authors' own analysis. The sample table records about 470,000 distinct CDR3 sequences; around 20% of these occur just once. The top ten hold approximately 8% of the sample.

Sequences SGDLS (CDR1) and YYNGEE (CDR2) are obtained from the germline V gene. Its CDR3 holds 14 amino acids, cysteine through phenylalanine. Only the CDR3 region is kept as DNA, spanning 42 bases read in frame from base 1. The origin of this receptor is a female donor with Graves disease. The rearranged chain carries TRBV9 and TRBJ2-2; 7 middle bases align to TRBD2. The sequenced sample was peripheral blood mononuclear cells (PBMCs), obtained when the disease was refractory, from a patient treated with antithyroid drugs. This receptor has the CDR3 CAGRETSVAGELFF. The DNA sequence is as follows: TGTGCCGGCAGAGAAACTAGCGTTGCCGGGGAGCTGTTTTTT.